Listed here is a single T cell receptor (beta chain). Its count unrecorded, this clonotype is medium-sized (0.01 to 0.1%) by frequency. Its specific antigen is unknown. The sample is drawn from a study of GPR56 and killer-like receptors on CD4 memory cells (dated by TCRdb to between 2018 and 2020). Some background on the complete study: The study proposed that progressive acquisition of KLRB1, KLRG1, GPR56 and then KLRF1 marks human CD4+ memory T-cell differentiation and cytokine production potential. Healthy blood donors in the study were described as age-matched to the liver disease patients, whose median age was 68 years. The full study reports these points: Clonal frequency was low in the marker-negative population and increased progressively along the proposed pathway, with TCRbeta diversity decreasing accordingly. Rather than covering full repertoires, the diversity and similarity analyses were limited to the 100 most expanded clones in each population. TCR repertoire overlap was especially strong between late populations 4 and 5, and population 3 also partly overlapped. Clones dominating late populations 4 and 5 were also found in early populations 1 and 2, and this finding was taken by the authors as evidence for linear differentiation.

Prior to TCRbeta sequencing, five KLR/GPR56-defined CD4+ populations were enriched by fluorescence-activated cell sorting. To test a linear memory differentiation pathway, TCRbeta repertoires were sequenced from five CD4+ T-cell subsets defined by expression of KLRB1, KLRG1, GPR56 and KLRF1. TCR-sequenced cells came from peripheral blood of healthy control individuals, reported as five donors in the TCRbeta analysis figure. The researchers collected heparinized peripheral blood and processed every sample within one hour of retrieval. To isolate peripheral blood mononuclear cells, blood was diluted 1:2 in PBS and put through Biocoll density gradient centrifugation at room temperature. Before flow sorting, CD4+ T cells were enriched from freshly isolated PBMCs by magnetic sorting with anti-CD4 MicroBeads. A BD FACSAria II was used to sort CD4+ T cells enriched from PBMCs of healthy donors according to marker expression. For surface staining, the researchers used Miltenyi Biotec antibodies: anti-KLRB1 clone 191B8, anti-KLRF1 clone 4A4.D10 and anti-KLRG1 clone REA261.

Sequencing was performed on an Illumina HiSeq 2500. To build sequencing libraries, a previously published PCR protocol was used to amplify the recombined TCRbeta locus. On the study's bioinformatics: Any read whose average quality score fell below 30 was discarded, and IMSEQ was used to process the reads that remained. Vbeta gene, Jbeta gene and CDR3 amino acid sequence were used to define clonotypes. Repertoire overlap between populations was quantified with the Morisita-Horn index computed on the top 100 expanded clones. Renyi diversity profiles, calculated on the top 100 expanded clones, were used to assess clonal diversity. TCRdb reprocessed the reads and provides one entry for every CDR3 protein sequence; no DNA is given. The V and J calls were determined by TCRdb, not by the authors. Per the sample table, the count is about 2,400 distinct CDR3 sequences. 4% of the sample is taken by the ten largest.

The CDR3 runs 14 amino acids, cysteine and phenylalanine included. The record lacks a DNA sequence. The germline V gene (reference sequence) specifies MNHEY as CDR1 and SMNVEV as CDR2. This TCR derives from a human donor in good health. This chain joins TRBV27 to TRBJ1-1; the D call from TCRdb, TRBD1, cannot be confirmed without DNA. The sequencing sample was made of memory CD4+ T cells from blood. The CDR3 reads CASSPPLDRDRAFF.